This TCR beta chain was documented in a study of cytomegalovirus exposure and HLA in healthy donors. Background on the study: The 120 or so validation repertoires were produced on the same platform as the approximately 670 repertoires of the first cohort. This was reported in a later analysis. Notes on the study in general: Altogether, 150 to 200 TCR beta chains were recorded as cytomegalovirus-associated. Clusters of TCRs from the first cohort tended to co-occur in the 130 or so validation repertoires (as a later analysis found). Rarity characterized most TCR sequences, yet some public TCRs appeared in many donors.

Concerning this clone itself: As yet, its antigen is unknown.

Sequencing was performed with immunoSEQ multiplex PCR; in TCRdb, only in-frame clones are kept and a portion is missing. The sample has about 54,000 clones; 89% are singletons. Trimming shortened V by 4 bases and J by 1 base, and 10 bases separated the two germline ends. The CDR3 spans 14 residues. The germline V gene encodes CDR1 PRHDT and CDR2 FYEKMQ (reference sequence). The sequencing sample was made of PBMCs. The chain carries TRBV13 and TRBJ2-5; D is possibly TRBD2 (6 bases). This receptor was obtained from a woman aged 18-29 years in good health and CMV-seropositive. Here the CDR3 DNA reads TGTGCCAGCAGCTATAAGGGACTCCAAGAGACCCAGTACTTC. Translating gives CASSYKGLQETQYF.